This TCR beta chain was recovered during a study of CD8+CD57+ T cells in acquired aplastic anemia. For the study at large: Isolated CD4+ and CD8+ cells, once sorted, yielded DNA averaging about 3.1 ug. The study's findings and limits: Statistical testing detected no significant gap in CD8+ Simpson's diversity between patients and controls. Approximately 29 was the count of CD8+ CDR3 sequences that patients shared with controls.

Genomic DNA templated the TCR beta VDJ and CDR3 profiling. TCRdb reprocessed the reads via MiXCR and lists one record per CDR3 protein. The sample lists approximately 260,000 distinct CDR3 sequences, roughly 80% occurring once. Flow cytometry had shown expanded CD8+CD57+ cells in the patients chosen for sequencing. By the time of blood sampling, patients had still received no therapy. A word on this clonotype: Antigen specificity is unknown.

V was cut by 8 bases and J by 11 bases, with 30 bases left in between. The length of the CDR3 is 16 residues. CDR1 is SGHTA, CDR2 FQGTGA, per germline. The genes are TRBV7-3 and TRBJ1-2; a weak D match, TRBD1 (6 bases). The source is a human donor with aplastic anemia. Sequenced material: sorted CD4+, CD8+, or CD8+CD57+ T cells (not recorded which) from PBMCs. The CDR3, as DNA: TGTGCCAGCTCAAGACAGGCCAACGCCGTTGAACACGGATACACCTTC. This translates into CASSRQANAVEHGYTF.